This TCR beta chain was captured by sequencing in a study of blood T cell repertoires in COVID-19. Turning to the study itself: Sample material is recorded as cDNA or gDNA derived from T cells, B-cell-depleted T cells, or PBMCs.

As processed by the authors: Counts of nucleated cells, estimated from reference gene primer amplification, were obtained. The table came from immunoSEQ multiplex PCR; TCRdb's copy has only in-frame clones and leaves some out. For V, J and clone size, that table is used; D and trimming come from the DNA. The profile shows 80,000 to 95,000 clones, around 75% of them singletons. The germline V gene has CDR1 SGHAT and CDR2 FQNNGV. V was clipped by 5 bases and J by 1 base, with 14 bases between them. The CDR3 spans 15 residues. The chain joins TRBV11-2 to TRBJ1-1; the D gene is possibly TRBD1 (5 bases). The source of this sequence is a woman of 80 years or more with active or convalescent COVID-19. The sequenced material came from peripheral blood. Written as DNA, the CDR3 is TGTGCCAGCAGCCCCTTCGGACAATCGAACACTGAAGCTTTCTTT. Residues: CASSPFGQSNTEAFF.